Sequencing of this TCR beta chain was carried out in a study of cytomegalovirus exposure and HLA in healthy donors. Overall study results and limits: As a later analysis showed, a missense DCLRE1C variant was linked to trimming of TCR beta V- and J-genes.

On this clone itself: What it recognizes is unknown.

A multiplex PCR was run with 60 Vbeta primers and 13 Jbeta primers. Sequenced by immunoSEQ multiplex PCR; TCRdb stores in-frame clones only, minus some. The table includes 100,000 to 150,000 clones, roughly 77% detected once. The sequence was collected from a man aged 18 to 29 in good health and CMV-seronegative. Sequencing was performed on PBMCs.

The CDR3 sequence is CASSLTSSEQFF. CDR3 nucleotide sequence: TGTGCCAGCAGCTTAACTTCATCTGAGCAGTTCTTC. This rearrangement joins TRBV7-8 to TRBJ2-1; no definite D call. This CDR3 is built from 12 residues. Germline loops: CDR1 SGHVS, CDR2 FQNEAQ. Trimming stripped 2 bases from V and 9 bases from J, with 8 bases between.